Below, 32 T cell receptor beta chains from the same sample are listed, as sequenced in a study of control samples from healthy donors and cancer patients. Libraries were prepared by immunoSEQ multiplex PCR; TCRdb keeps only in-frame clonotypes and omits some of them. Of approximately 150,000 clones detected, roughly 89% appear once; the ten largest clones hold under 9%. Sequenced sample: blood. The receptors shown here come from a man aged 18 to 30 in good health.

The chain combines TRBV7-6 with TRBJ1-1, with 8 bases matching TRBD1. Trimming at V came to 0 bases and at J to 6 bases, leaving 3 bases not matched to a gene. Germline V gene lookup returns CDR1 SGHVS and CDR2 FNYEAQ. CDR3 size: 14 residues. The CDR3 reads CASSLADRVSEAFF. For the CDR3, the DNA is TGTGCCAGCAGCTTAGCGGACAGGGTCTCTGAAGCTTTCTTT.

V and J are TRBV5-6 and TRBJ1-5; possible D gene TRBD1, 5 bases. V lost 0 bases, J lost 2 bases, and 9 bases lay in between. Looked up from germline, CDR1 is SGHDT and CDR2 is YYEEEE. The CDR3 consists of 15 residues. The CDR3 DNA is TGTGCCAGCAGCTTGGGGGGCAGGGGCAATCAGCCCCAGCATTTT. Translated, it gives CASSLGGRGNQPQHF. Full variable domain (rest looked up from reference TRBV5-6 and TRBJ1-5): DAGVTQSPTHLIKTRGQQVTLRCSPKSGHDTVSWYQQALGQGPQFIFQYYEEEERQRGNFPDRFSGHQFPNYSSELNVNALLLGDSALYLCASSLGGRGNQPQHFGDGTRLSIL.

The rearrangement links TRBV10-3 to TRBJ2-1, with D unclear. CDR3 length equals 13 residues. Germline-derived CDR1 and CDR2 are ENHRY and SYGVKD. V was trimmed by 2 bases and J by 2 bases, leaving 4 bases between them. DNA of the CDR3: TGTGCCATCAGTGAGCTACCCTACAATGAGCAGTTCTTC. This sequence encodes CAISELPYNEQFF.

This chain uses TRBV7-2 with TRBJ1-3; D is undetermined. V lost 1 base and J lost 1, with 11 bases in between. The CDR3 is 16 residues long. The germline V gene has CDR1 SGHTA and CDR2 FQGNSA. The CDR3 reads CASSLVSADSGNTIYF. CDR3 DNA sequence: TGTGCCAGCAGCTTAGTTTCCGCAGATTCTGGAAACACCATATATTTT.

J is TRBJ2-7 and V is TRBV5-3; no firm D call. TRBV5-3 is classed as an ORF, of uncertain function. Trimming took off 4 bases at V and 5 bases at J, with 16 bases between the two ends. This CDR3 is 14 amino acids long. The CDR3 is CARSLGLLADEQYF. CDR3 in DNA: TGTGCCAGAAGCCTAGGATTATTGGCGGACGAGCAGTACTTC.

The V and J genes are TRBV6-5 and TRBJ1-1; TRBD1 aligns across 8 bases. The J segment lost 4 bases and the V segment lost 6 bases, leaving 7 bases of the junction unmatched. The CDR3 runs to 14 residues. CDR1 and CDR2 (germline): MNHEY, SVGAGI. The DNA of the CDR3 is TGTGCCAGCAGACCAGGGGGCTCGCGCACTGAAGCTTTCTTT. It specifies CASRPGGSRTEAFF.

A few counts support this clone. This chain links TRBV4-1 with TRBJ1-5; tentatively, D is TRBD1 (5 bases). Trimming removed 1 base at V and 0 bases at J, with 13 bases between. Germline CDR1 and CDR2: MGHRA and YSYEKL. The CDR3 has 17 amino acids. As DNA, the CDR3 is TGCGCCAGCAGCCAAGTGCACTGGGACGTTAGCAATCAGCCCCAGCATTTT. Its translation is CASSQVHWDVSNQPQHF.

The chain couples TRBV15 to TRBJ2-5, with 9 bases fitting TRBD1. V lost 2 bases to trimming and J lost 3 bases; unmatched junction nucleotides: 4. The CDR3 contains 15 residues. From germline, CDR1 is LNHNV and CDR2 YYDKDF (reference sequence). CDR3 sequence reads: CATSRTRDREETQYF. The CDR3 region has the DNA TGTGCCACCAGCAGAACCCGGGACAGGGAAGAGACCCAGTACTTC.

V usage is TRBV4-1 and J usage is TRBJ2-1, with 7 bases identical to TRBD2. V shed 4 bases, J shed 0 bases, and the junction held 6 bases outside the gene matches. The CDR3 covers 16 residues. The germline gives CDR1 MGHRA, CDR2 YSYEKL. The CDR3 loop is CASSLGTTSSYNEQFF. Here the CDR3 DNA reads TGCGCCAGCAGCCTTGGGACTACAAGCTCCTACAATGAGCAGTTCTTC.

This CDR3 reads CASSFYYGYTF. The CDR3 DNA sequence: TGTGCCAGCAGTTTTTACTATGGCTACACCTTC. The chain recombines TRBV12-3 or TRBV12-4 with TRBJ1-2; the D is unclear. V was trimmed by 3 bases and J by 3 bases, leaving 2 bases between them. The CDR3 sequence is 11 residues long.

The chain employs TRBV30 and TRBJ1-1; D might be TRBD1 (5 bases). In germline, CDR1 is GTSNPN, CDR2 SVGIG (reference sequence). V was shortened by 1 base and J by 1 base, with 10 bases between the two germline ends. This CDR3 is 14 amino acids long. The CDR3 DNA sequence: TGTGCCTGGAGTGCGCTCGGGGCGAACACTGAAGCTTTCTTT. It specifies CAWSALGANTEAFF.

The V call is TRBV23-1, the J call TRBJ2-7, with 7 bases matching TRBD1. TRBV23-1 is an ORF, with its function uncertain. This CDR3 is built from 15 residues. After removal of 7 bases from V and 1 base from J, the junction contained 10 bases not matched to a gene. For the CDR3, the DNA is TGCGCCAGCAATTTCGGGACAGATTGTTCCTACGAGCAGTACTTC. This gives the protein CASNFGTDCSYEQYF.

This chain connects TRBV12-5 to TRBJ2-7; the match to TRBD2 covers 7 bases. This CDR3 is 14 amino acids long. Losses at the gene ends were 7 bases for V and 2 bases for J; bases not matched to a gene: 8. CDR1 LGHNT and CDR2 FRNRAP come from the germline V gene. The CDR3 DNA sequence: TGTGCTAGTGTCATACTTGGGGGGGCCTACGAGCAGTACTTC. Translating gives CASVILGGAYEQYF.

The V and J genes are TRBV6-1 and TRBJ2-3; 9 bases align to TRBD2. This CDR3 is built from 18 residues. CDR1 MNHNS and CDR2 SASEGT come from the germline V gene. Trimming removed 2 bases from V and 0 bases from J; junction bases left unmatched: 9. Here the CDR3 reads CASSEWGTSLISTDTQYF. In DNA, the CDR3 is TGTGCCAGCAGTGAATGGGGGACTAGCCTAATAAGCACAGATACGCAGTATTTT.

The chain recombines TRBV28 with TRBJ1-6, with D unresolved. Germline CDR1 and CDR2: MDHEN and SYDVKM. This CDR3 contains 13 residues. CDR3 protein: CAIKWRSDSPLHF. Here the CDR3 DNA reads TGTGCGATAAAGTGGAGGTCGGATTCACCCCTCCACTTT.

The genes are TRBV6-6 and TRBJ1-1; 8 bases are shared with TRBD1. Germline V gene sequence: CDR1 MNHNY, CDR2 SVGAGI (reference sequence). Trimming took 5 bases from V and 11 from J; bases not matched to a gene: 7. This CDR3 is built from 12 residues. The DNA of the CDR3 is TGTGCCAGCAGTACCCCGGACAGGGCGGCTTTCTTT. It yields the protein CASSTPDRAAFF.

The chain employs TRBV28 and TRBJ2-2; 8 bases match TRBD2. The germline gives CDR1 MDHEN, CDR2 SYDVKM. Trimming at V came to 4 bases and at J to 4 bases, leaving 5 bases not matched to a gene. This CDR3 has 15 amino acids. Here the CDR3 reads CASSSRLAPTGELFF. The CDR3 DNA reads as TGTGCCAGCAGTTCCCGACTAGCGCCCACCGGGGAGCTGTTTTTT.

CDR3 coding DNA: TGTGCCAGCACCTTTGGCGGGCGGGGGCCCTACAATGAGCAGTTCTTC. Amino acid sequence: CASTFGGRGPYNEQFF. V usage is TRBV5-4 and J usage is TRBJ2-1, with D possibly TRBD2 on 7 matching bases. Germline lookup yields CDR1 SGHNT and CDR2 YYREEE (reference sequence). CDR3 length equals 16 residues. The V end was cut by 6 bases, the J end by 2 bases, with 18 bases between. The complete variable domain, with remaining parts taken from reference TRBV5-4 and TRBJ2-1, reads ETGVTQSPTHLIKTRGQQVTLRCSSQSGHNTVSWYQQALGQGPQFIFQYYREEENGRGNFPPRFSGLQFPNYSSELNVNALELDDSALYLCASTFGGRGPYNEQFFGPGTRLTVL.

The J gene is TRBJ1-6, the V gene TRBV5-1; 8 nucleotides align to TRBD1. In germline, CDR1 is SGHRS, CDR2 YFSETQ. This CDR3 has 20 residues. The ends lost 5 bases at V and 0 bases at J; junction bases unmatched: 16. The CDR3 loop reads CASSTEPRGPNSSYNSPLHF. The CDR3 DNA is TGCGCCAGCAGTACTGAACCCAGGGGGCCGAATAGCTCCTATAATTCACCCCTCCACTTT.

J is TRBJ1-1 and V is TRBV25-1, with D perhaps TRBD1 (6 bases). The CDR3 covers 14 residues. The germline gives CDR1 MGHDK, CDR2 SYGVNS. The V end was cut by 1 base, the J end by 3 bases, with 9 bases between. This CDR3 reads CASSEFGGHTEAFF. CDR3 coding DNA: TGTGCCAGCAGTGAATTTGGGGGGCACACTGAAGCTTTCTTT.

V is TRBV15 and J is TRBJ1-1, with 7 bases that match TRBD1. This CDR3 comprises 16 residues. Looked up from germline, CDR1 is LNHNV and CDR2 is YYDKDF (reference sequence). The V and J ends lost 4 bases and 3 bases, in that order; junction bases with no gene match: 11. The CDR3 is CATSTGEGAGDTEAFF. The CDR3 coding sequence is TGTGCCACCAGCACCGGGGAGGGGGCCGGGGACACTGAAGCTTTCTTT.

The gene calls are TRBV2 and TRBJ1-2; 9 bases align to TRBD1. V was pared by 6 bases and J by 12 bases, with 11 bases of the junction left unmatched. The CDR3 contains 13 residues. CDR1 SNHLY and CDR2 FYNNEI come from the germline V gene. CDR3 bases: TGTGCCAGCAGCGGAGGGACAGGGAGGAAGAACACCTTC. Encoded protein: CASSGGTGRKNTF.

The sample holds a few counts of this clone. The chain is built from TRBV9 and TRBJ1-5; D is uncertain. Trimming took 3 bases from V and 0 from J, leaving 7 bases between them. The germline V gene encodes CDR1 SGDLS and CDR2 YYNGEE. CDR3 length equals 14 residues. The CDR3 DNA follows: TGTGCCAGCAGCGACAGTGGTAGCAATCAGCCCCAGCATTTT. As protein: CASSDSGSNQPQHF. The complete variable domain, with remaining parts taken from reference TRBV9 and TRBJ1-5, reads DSGVTQTPKHLITATGQRVTLRCSPRSGDLSVYWYQQSLDQGLQFLIQYYNGEERAKGNILERFSAQQFPDLHSELNLSSLELGDSALYFCASSDSGSNQPQHFGDGTRLSIL.

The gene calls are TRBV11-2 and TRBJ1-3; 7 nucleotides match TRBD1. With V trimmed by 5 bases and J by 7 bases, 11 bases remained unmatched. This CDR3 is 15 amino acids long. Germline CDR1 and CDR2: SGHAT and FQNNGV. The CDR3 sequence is CASSPGSARGNTIYF. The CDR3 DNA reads TGTGCCAGCAGCCCAGGGTCCGCCAGGGGGAACACCATATATTTT.

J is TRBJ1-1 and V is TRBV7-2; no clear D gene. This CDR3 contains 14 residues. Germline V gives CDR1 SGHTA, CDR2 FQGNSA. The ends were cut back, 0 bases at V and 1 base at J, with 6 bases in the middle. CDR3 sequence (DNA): TGTGCCAGCAGCTTAGCGAACAGGAACACTGAAGCTTTCTTT. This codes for CASSLANRNTEAFF.

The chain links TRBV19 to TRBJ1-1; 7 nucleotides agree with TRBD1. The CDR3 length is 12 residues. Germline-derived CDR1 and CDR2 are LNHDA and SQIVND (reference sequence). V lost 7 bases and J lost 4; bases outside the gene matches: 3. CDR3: CASNRGSTEAFF. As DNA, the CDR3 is TGTGCCAGTAACAGGGGAAGCACTGAAGCTTTCTTT.

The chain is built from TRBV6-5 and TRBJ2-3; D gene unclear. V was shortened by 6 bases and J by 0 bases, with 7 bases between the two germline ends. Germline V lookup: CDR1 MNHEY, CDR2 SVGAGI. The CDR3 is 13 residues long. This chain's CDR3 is CASSLVSTDTQYF. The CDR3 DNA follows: TGTGCCAGCAGCTTAGTCAGCACAGATACGCAGTATTTT.

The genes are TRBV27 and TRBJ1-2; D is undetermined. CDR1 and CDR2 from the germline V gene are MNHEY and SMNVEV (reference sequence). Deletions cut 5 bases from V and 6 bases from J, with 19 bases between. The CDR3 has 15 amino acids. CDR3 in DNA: TGTGCCAGCAGTAGACGGACCCAGGCACTGGATGGCTACACCTTC. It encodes CASSRRTQALDGYTF.

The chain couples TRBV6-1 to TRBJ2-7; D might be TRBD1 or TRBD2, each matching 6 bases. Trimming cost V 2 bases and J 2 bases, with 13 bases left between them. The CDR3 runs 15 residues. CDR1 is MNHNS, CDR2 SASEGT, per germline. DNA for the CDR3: TGTGCCAGCAGTGAAAGGGACGGGGGCCCCTACGAGCAGTACTTC. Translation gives CASSERDGGPYEQYF.

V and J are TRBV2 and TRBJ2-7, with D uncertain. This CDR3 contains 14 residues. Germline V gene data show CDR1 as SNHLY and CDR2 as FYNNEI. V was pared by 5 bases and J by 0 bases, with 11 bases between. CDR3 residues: CASSTGDNSYEQYF. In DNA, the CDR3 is TGTGCCAGCAGTACCGGAGACAACTCCTACGAGCAGTACTTC. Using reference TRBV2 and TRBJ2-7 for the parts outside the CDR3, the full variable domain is EPEVTQTPSHQVTQMGQEVILRCVPISNHLYFYWYRQILGQKVEFLVSFYNNEISEKSEIFDDQFSVERPDGSNFTLKIRSTKLEDSAMYFCASSTGDNSYEQYFGPGTRLTVT.

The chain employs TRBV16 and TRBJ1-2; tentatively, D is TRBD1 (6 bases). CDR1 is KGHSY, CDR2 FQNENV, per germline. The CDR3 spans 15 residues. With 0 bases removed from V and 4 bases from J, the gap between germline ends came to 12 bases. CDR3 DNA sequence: TGTGCCAGCAGCCAATCCGGAGGGGGGGTCTATGGCTACACCTTC. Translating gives CASSQSGGGVYGYTF.

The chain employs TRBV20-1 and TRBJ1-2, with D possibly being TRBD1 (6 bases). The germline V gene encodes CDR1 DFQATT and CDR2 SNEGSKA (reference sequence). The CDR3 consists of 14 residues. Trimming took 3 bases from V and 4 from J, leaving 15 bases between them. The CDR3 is CSASRAGAIYGYTF. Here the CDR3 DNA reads TGCAGTGCTAGTAGGGCAGGGGCCATCTATGGCTACACCTTC.